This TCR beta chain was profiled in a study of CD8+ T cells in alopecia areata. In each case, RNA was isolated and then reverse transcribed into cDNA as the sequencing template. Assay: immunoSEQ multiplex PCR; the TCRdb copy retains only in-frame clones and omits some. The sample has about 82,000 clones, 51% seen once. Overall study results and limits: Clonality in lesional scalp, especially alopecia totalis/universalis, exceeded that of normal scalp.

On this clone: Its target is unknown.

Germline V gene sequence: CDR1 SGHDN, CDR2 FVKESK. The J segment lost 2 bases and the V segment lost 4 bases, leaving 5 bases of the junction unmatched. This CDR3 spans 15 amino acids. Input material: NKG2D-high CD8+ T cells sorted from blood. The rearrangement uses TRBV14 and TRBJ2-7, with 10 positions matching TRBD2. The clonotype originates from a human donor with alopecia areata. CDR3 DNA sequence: TGTGCCAGCAGCCCCAGGACTAGCGGAACCTACGAGCAGTACTTC. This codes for CASSPRTSGTYEQYF.